One sample yielded the 26 T cell receptor beta chains listed below, sequenced in a study of blood T cell repertoires in COVID-19. Libraries were prepared by immunoSEQ multiplex PCR; TCRdb keeps only in-frame clonotypes and omits some of them. The sample carries about 34,000 clones, around nine tenths recorded once. Sequenced: peripheral blood. The receptor set was obtained from a human donor with active COVID-19. The donor label of this sample is uncertain.

The chain has TRBV7-2 and TRBJ2-5; TRBD1 matches 8 bases. CDR1 and CDR2 from the germline V gene are SGHTA and FQGNSA. V lost 1 base, J lost 1 base, and 5 bases stayed unmatched. There are 16 residues in the CDR3. The CDR3 sequence is CASSLGAGGGQETQYF. CDR3 in DNA: TGTGCCAGCAGCTTAGGGGCAGGGGGCGGCCAAGAGACCCAGTACTTC.

The V and J genes are TRBV6-5 and TRBJ2-3; tentatively, D is TRBD2 (5 bases). V was clipped by 2 bases and J by 0 bases, with 9 bases between them. This CDR3 spans 15 amino acids. Germline values: CDR1 MNHEY, CDR2 SVGAGI. The CDR3 sequence: CASSYSGSSTDTQYF. Here the CDR3 DNA reads TGTGCCAGCAGTTACAGCGGATCTAGCACAGATACGCAGTATTTT.

Remarks on this clone: Mismatch with germline at one junction end may stem from a read error. V is TRBV7-7 and J is TRBJ1-4; 9 bases fit TRBD1. CDR3 size: 15 residues. Germline V gene sequence: CDR1 SSHAT, CDR2 FNYEAQ (reference sequence). CDR3 nucleotide sequence: TGTGCTAGCAGCAAAAACAGGGGGCGAAATGAAAAACTGTTTTTT. It specifies CASSKNRGRNEKLFF.

This clone was seen a single time. The V call is TRBV5-1, the J call TRBJ2-5, with D perhaps TRBD1 (6 bases). The CDR3 spans 15 residues. Germline V gene data show CDR1 as SGHRS and CDR2 as YFSETQ. Trimming removed 0 bases from V and 2 bases from J, with 11 bases in between. CDR3 residues: CASSLATGLQETQYF. CDR3 in DNA: TGCGCCAGCAGCTTGGCCACAGGGCTGCAAGAGACCCAGTACTTC.

The chain recombines TRBV6-6 with TRBJ1-1, with TRBD1 matching over 7 bases. The length of the CDR3 is 13 residues. Germline assignment: CDR1 MNHNY and CDR2 SVGAGI (reference sequence). V lost 4 bases, J lost 7 bases, and 6 bases stayed unmatched. The CDR3: CASSSQGGHEAFF. The CDR3 nucleotides read TGTGCCAGCAGTTCCCAAGGGGGCCATGAAGCTTTCTTT.

J is TRBJ1-3 and V is TRBV6-2 or TRBV6-3; D is perhaps TRBD1 (6 bases). CDR1 is MNHEY and CDR2 is SVGEGT in the germline V gene. V gave up 0 bases and J gave up 8 bases, with 11 bases separating them. The CDR3 runs 14 residues. The CDR3, as DNA: TGTGCCAGCAGTTACTCGACAGGTGGCCACACCATATATTTT. Translated, it gives CASSYSTGGHTIYF.

The J gene is TRBJ2-7, the V gene TRBV27; 12 bases match TRBD2. The CDR3 runs to 14 residues. With V trimmed by 5 bases and J by 5 bases, 4 bases remained unmatched. Germline V CDR1 and CDR2: MNHEY, SMNVEV (reference sequence). CDR3 region: CASSKTSGGHEQYF. DNA for the CDR3: TGTGCCAGCAGTAAGACTAGCGGGGGCCACGAGCAGTACTTC.

The CDR3 bases are TGCGCCAGCAGTCACCCGACTAGCGGGGTAGATACGCAGTATTTT. Protein: CASSHPTSGVDTQYF. This chain connects TRBV23-1 to TRBJ2-3; 11 nucleotides line up with TRBD2. TRBV23-1 is given ORF status, its function remaining uncertain. The CDR3 has 15 amino acids. Trimming at V came to 3 bases and at J to 5 bases, leaving 4 bases not matched to a gene.

The chain joins TRBV5-6 to TRBJ2-3; 9 bases fit TRBD2. V gave up 3 bases and J gave up 6 bases; unmatched junction bases: 20. Germline V CDR1 and CDR2: SGHDT, YYEEEE. This CDR3 is built from 19 residues. The CDR3 is CASSSPSGARKERWDTQYF. CDR3 DNA sequence: TGTGCCAGCAGCTCCCCTAGCGGGGCTAGAAAAGAGCGGTGGGATACGCAGTATTTT.

The chain combines TRBV19 with TRBJ2-3; TRBD2 might be the D (5 bases). This CDR3 contains 15 residues. The ends were cut back, 5 bases at V and 2 bases at J, with 14 bases in the middle. Germline assignment: CDR1 LNHDA and CDR2 SQIVND (reference sequence). The CDR3 DNA is TGTGCCAGTAGTGGCGGGCAGCAGTACACAGATACGCAGTATTTT. Its protein is CASSGGQQYTDTQYF.

In nucleotides, the CDR3 is TGTGCCAGCAGCCGCACGGGACAGATTGATGGCTACACCTTC. Its translation is CASSRTGQIDGYTF. V gene TRBV7-2 combines with J gene TRBJ1-2; 7 bases are shared with TRBD1. V was clipped by 5 bases and J by 6 bases; unmatched bases: 9. Germline-derived CDR1 and CDR2 are SGHTA and FQGNSA. CDR3 length: 14 amino acids. Full variable domain (missing parts from reference TRBV7-2 and TRBJ1-2): GAGVSQSPSNKVTEKGKDVELRCDPISGHTALYWYRQSLGQGLEFLIYFQGNSAPDKSGLPSDRFSAERTGGSVSTLTIQRTQQEDSAVYLCASSRTGQIDGYTFGSGTRLTVV.

This chain links TRBV4-1 with TRBJ2-2, with a tentative D call TRBD1 (6 bases). V was shortened by 4 bases and J by 0 bases, with 9 bases between the two germline ends. Germline V CDR1 and CDR2: MGHRA, YSYEKL. CDR3 length: 15 residues. CDR3 protein: CASSPRQANTGELFF. CDR3 sequence (DNA): TGCGCCAGCAGCCCCAGACAGGCGAACACCGGGGAGCTGTTTTTT.

This clone was seen a few times. The V call is TRBV6-2 or TRBV6-3, the J call TRBJ2-1; 8 bases agree with TRBD2. From germline, CDR1 is MNHEY and CDR2 SVGEGT. The CDR3 is made up of 16 amino acids. V shed 5 bases and J 6 bases; nucleotides not matched to a gene: 12. The CDR3 DNA is TGTGCCAGCAGTACCTCAGCGGGGGTGGCCAGCAATGAGCAGTTCTTC. Its translation: CASSTSAGVASNEQFF.

The chain has TRBV4-1 and TRBJ2-1, with 8 nucleotides matching TRBD2. The CDR3 extends over 16 amino acids. Germline V gene data show CDR1 as MGHRA and CDR2 as YSYEKL. With 1 base clipped from V and 0 bases from J, the junction kept 2 bases outside the gene matches. CDR3 amino acids: CASSQGGGYSYNEQFF. For the CDR3, the DNA is TGCGCCAGCAGCCAAGGCGGGGGGTACTCCTACAATGAGCAGTTCTTC.

This chain uses TRBV27 with TRBJ1-2, with D perhaps TRBD1 (6 bases). CDR1 and CDR2 (germline): MNHEY, SMNVEV (reference sequence). Trimming cost V 5 bases and J 4 bases, with 17 bases left between them. This CDR3 contains 15 residues. The CDR3 DNA sequence: TGTGCCAGCAGTCCCTATACCCTGGGGGCCTATGGCTACACCTTC. Protein: CASSPYTLGAYGYTF.

The chain employs TRBV5-4 and TRBJ2-3; possible D gene TRBD1, 6 bases. V was trimmed by 4 bases and J by 2 bases, leaving 11 bases between them. CDR3 size: 14 residues. The germline V gene has CDR1 SGHNT and CDR2 YYREEE (reference sequence). The CDR3 region has the DNA TGTGCCAGCAGCCGGGGACATCCCACAGATACGCAGTATTTT. Translated: CASSRGHPTDTQYF.

The chain uses TRBV16 and TRBJ2-7; D not certain. Trimming took off 2 bases at V and 2 bases at J, with 7 bases between the two ends. Germline loops: CDR1 KGHSY, CDR2 FQNENV. CDR3 size: 13 residues. DNA of the CDR3: TGTGCCAGCAGCCAAGCTATGGCCTACGAGCAGTACTTC. This encodes CASSQAMAYEQYF.

The chain joins TRBV18 to TRBJ1-6, with TRBD1 as a possible D gene (6 bases). This CDR3 has 14 residues. Germline CDR1 and CDR2: KGHSH and LQKENI. The V end lost 6 bases, the J end lost 5 bases, and 11 bases lay between the germline ends. The CDR3: CASSTGGDNSPLHF. The DNA for the CDR3 is TGTGCCAGCTCGACAGGCGGCGATAATTCACCCCTCCACTTT.

V usage is TRBV7-9 and J usage is TRBJ2-5; 11 bases align to TRBD1. The CDR3 extends over 15 amino acids. Germline V gene data show CDR1 as SEHNR and CDR2 as FQNEAQ (reference sequence). The ends lost 5 bases at V and 5 bases at J; junction bases unmatched: 7. The CDR3 loop is CASSQSGTGGETQYF. In DNA, the CDR3 is TGTGCCAGCAGCCAATCCGGGACAGGGGGGGAGACCCAGTACTTC.

The V call is TRBV7-9, the J call TRBJ1-1; D unclear. The CDR3 sequence is 15 residues long. The germline CDR1 and CDR2 sequences are SEHNR and FQNEAQ (reference sequence). Trimming removed 0 bases from V and 0 bases from J, with 8 bases in between. The CDR3 sequence is CASSLAQTLNTEAFF. CDR3 nucleotide sequence: TGTGCCAGCAGCTTAGCCCAGACACTGAACACTGAAGCTTTCTTT.

The chain joins TRBV7-9 to TRBJ1-1; D remains ambiguous. Between the trimmed V and J ends, which lost 3 bases and 7 bases, there was a span of 18 bases. This CDR3 has 15 amino acids. Germline CDR1 reads SEHNR; CDR2 reads FQNEAQ (reference sequence). In DNA, the CDR3 is TGTGCCAGCAGCTTCGACGGGTTCGCCAGTGTTGAAGCTTTCTTT. Its translation: CASSFDGFASVEAFF.

The V gene is TRBV4-2, the J gene TRBJ2-7; TRBD1 matches at 10 bases. V shed 6 bases, J shed 4 bases, and the junction held 12 bases outside the gene matches. Germline assignment: CDR1 LGHNA and CDR2 YNFKEQ. This CDR3 spans 16 amino acids. Here the CDR3 reads CASSQQYGTGDYEQYF. Written as DNA, the CDR3 is TGTGCCAGCAGTCAACAGTACGGGACAGGGGATTACGAGCAGTACTTC.

The chain combines TRBV19 with TRBJ1-2; tentatively, D is TRBD1 (6 bases). The V end was cut by 4 bases, the J end by 3 bases, with 12 bases between. The CDR3 has 14 amino acids. Per germline, CDR1 LNHDA and CDR2 SQIVND (reference sequence). In DNA form, the CDR3 reads TGTGCCAGTAGTACTCCAGGGGTCGACTATGGCTACACCTTC. This encodes CASSTPGVDYGYTF.

The V call is TRBV4-3, the J call TRBJ1-6, with no clear D. CDR1 is LGHNA, CDR2 YSLEER, per germline. V was shortened by 3 bases and J by 7 bases, with 10 bases between the two germline ends. The CDR3 has 14 residues. CDR3 bases: TGCGCCAGCAGCCAGGAGAGACTCAATTCACCCCTCCACTTT. It encodes CASSQERLNSPLHF.

This clone was seen more than once but under ten times. V gene TRBV19 combines with J gene TRBJ2-2; 8 bases are shared with TRBD1. V trimming: 6 bases; J trimming: 5 bases; junction bases outside the gene matches: 8. Germline values: CDR1 LNHDA, CDR2 SQIVND (reference sequence). The CDR3 length is 15 residues. The CDR3 bases are TGTGCCAGTAGCCTGGGACAGGTCCTTACCGGGGAGCTGTTTTTT. Its translation: CASSLGQVLTGELFF.

The chain uses TRBV5-1 and TRBJ1-1; D is perhaps TRBD1 (6 bases). The CDR3 has 15 residues. With 0 bases removed from V and 3 bases from J, the gap between germline ends came to 12 bases. In germline, CDR1 is SGHRS, CDR2 YFSETQ. The CDR3 protein is CASSLVVGADTEAFF. Here the CDR3 DNA reads TGCGCCAGCAGCTTGGTCGTGGGGGCGGACACTGAAGCTTTCTTT. The full variable domain, with the rest looked up from reference TRBV5-1 and TRBJ1-1, is KAGVTQTPRYLIKTRGQQVTLSCSPISGHRSVSWYQQTPGQGLQFLFEYFSETQRNKGNFPGRFSGRQFSNSRSEMNVSTLELGDSALYLCASSLVVGADTEAFFGQGTRLTVV.